This T cell receptor beta chain was sequenced in a study of blood T cell repertoires in COVID-19 (TCRdb year 2020). Context from the whole study: The collaborator samples originated in the United States, Italy and Spain and spanned the acute and convalescent phases of COVID-19. The material from the prospective study consisted of cDNA or gDNA derived from T cells, B-cell-depleted T cells, or PBMCs. The dataset comprised deeply sampled blood TCRbeta repertoires from subjects exposed to, actively infected with, or recovered from COVID-19. The repertoires were released in a freely available public database intended as a resource for research on the immune response to SARS-CoV-2. The samples were drawn from two sources: the first 160 participants of the ongoing ImmuneRACE study, and fewer than 1,500 subjects contributed by 6 global collaborators. Sample metadata almost always included a de-identified subject ID, COVID-19 status, age in years and sex. Where available, HLA class I and class II types were taken from metadata supplied by the sample provider and were not determined by assay-based typing. On the study overall, not on this receptor specifically: The quantity of clinical and demographic metadata differed by source and by participant and was supplied without curation.

The CDR3 covers 14 residues, taking in both the cysteine and the phenylalanine. Solely the CDR3 DNA is kept, with 42 bases framed from the first base. Via the germline V gene (reference sequence), CDR1 is LNHDA and CDR2 SQIVND. V has 4 bases trimmed and J has 5 bases trimmed; junction bases matching no gene number 5. On this clone: It has no known antigen specificity. The input lacks base qualities; no much larger clone sits a single base away.

At one collaborating source in Seattle, patients were enrolled during active infection and were followed longitudinally through the course of disease. The collaborating institutions used their own protocols to collect whole blood in K2EDTA tubes. Collaborator samples were shipped for TCRbeta analysis as frozen whole blood, isolated PBMCs, or DNA extracted from either sample type. TCRbeta CDR3 regions were amplified from genomic DNA using the immunoSEQ Assay, a bias-controlled multiplex PCR. The paper's processing steps were these. Nucleated cell counts per sample were estimated from amplification of reference gene primers within the assay. Sequence reads were collapsed and filtered to measure the absolute abundance of every unique TCRbeta CDR3 rearrangement. For each sample, productive Simpson clonality was calculated as the square root of Simpson's diversity index across productive rearrangements. TCRdb provides this immuneACCESS table in a form limited to in-frame rearrangements. Some clones are lacking; in checked studies, under half of them reflect an unresolved V gene, and why the rest are absent is not known. D and trimming come from the DNA, and the V and J calls and clone size come from that table. This sample gives about 130,000 clones in total; approximately 85% of them show up just once. The ten largest clones represent about 18% of the sample.

The source of this sequence is a man in his thirties or forties with COVID-19, enrolled during active disease. The chain couples TRBV19 to TRBJ2-5; 9 bases in the middle match TRBD2. The specimen was peripheral blood. DNA sequence: TGTGCCAGTAGTAGCTCCACTAGCGGGGAGACCCAGTACTTC. Translated, this gives CASSSSTSGETQYF.